Described below is a single TCR beta chain sequence and its context. Per the original methods: Amplification of reference gene primers was used by the study to estimate nucleated cell counts. The assay was immunoSEQ multiplex PCR, and TCRdb's table has in-frame clones only and misses some. For V, J and clone size, that table is used; D and trimming come from the DNA. The sample holds just over 200,000 clones, 86% seen once. This entry belongs to a study of blood T cell repertoires in COVID-19. Study details: Sites in the United States, Italy and Spain provided acute and convalescent COVID-19 samples. T cells, B-cell-depleted T cells, or PBMCs provided the cDNA or gDNA that served as material.

This clonotype was obtained from a man older than 75 with acute or convalescent COVID-19. The specimen sequenced was peripheral blood.

The CDR3 here is CASSLGRGLDTQYF. CDR3 nucleotides: TGTGCCAGCAGCTTAGGCAGGGGTTTAGATACGCAGTATTTT. This rearrangement joins TRBV7-2 to TRBJ2-3; D possibly corresponds to TRBD1 (6 bases). The CDR3 extends over 14 amino acids. In germline, CDR1 is SGHTA, CDR2 FQGNSA. Deletions cut 1 base from V and 5 bases from J, with 10 bases between.